These 14 T cell receptor beta chains came from one sample sequenced in a study of T cell clonotyping in hematopoietic cell transplantation. This table comes from immunoSEQ multiplex PCR, and its TCRdb copy is limited to in-frame clones, with some not included. Of some 9,600 clones in the sample, less than 60% were seen once. Material: peripheral blood mononuclear cells, obtained 100 days after allogeneic stem cell transplant. The receptors were sampled from a female patient between 50 and 59 years old who had an allogeneic stem cell transplant from an unrelated donor, so the T cells may come from the graft donor. Some clones in this sample may be carry-over from other donors' samples.

The chain employs TRBV6-5 and TRBJ2-5; D is undetermined. The germline gives CDR1 MNHEY, CDR2 SVGAGI. The germline V and J ends were trimmed by 0 bases and 2 bases, with 10 bases remaining between them. The CDR3 spans 15 residues. The chain's CDR3 is CASSYSIEDQETQYF. As DNA, the CDR3 is TGTGCCAGCAGTTACTCGATAGAGGATCAAGAGACCCAGTACTTC.

The rearrangement joins TRBV5-6 to TRBJ1-5; tentatively, D is TRBD1 (5 bases). Trimming cost V 2 bases and J 1 base, with 10 bases left between them. The CDR3 length is 15 residues. The V gene's germline CDR1 is SGHDT and CDR2 YYEEEE. DNA of the CDR3: TGTGCCAGCAGCTTTCAGGGTCGCAGCAATCAGCCCCAGCATTTT. Its translation is CASSFQGRSNQPQHF.

This chain joins TRBV19 and TRBJ2-7; no firm D call. The V gene's germline CDR1 is LNHDA and CDR2 SQIVND (reference sequence). The CDR3 loop spans 11 amino acids. V was shortened by 5 bases and J by 3 bases, with 5 bases between the two germline ends. The CDR3 DNA is TGTGCCAGTAGTGCCCACTACGAGCAGTACTTC. Protein sequence: CASSAHYEQYF.

CDR3 nucleotides: TGTGCCAGCAGCCAAGAGCCTAGGAGAGGCACTGAAGCTTTCTTT. It translates to CASSQEPRRGTEAFF. The gene calls are TRBV4-2 and TRBJ1-1, with D unresolved. The CDR3 is made up of 15 amino acids. Trimming shortened V by 0 bases and J by 4 bases, and 12 bases separated the two germline ends. The V gene's germline CDR1 is LGHNA and CDR2 YNFKEQ.

This rearrangement joins TRBV4-2 to TRBJ1-2, with 8 bases lining up with TRBD1. This CDR3 is 14 amino acids long. The trim removed 4 bases at V and 4 bases at J, leaving 5 bases unmatched. Germline CDR1 and CDR2: LGHNA and YNFKEQ. The DNA for the CDR3 is TGTGCCAGCAGCCCAGACAGGGGCGTCTATGGCTACACCTTC. This gives the protein CASSPDRGVYGYTF.

This clone was detected only a few times. The chain carries TRBV2 and TRBJ2-5; D is uncertain. Germline lookup yields CDR1 SNHLY and CDR2 FYNNEI. The ends were cut back, 1 base at V and 7 bases at J, with 4 bases in the middle. The CDR3 loop spans 11 amino acids. For the CDR3, the DNA is TGTGCCAGCAGTGAAGGGGGGACCCAGTACTTC. Its translation is CASSEGGTQYF.

In its sample, this clone was seen once. This chain uses TRBV5-8 with TRBJ1-5; D is unresolved. The germline V gene has CDR1 SGHTS and CDR2 YDEGEE. V shed 0 bases and J shed 5 bases, with 6 bases lying between them. The CDR3 runs to 13 residues. CDR3 protein: CASSLEQDQPQHF. The CDR3 DNA sequence: TGTGCCAGCAGCTTGGAGCAGGATCAGCCCCAGCATTTT.

Only a few counts were recorded for this clone. The J gene is TRBJ1-2, the V gene TRBV28, with D hard to call. The ends were cut back, 2 bases at V and 0 bases at J, with 10 bases in the middle. Looked up from germline, CDR1 is MDHEN and CDR2 is SYDVKM. The CDR3 has 15 residues. The CDR3 loop is CASSLGPIANYGYTF. CDR3 in DNA: TGTGCCAGCAGTTTAGGGCCCATCGCTAACTATGGCTACACCTTC.

This clone was detected a few times. The chain is built from TRBV25-1 and TRBJ1-1, with 8 bases identical to TRBD1. CDR1 MGHDK and CDR2 SYGVNS come from the germline V gene. With V trimmed by 7 bases and J by 7 bases, 11 bases remained unmatched. The CDR3 is made up of 14 amino acids. CDR3 sequence reads: CASTPRTGRNEAFF. CDR3 bases: TGTGCCAGCACTCCCCGGACAGGGAGAAATGAAGCTTTCTTT.

This clone was seen a handful of times. The chain employs TRBV27 and TRBJ1-6; possibly TRBD1 for D (6 bases). The CDR3 spans 12 residues. Trimming took 3 bases from V and 10 from J, leaving 7 bases between them. The germline V gene has CDR1 MNHEY and CDR2 SMNVEV (reference sequence). In DNA form, the CDR3 reads TGTGCCAGCAGTTTTGGGGGCTCACCCCTCCACTTT. Its protein product is CASSFGGSPLHF.

The V call is TRBV25-1, the J call TRBJ1-1; TRBD1 matches 8 bases. Per germline, CDR1 MGHDK and CDR2 SYGVNS. This CDR3 comprises 15 residues. V was clipped by 4 bases and J by 5 bases; unmatched bases: 9. The CDR3, as DNA: TGTGCCAGCAGTGCTCAGGACAGGGTGGAAACTGAAGCTTTCTTT. Its protein product is CASSAQDRVETEAFF.

This chain uses TRBV6-6 with TRBJ2-1; TRBD2 agrees at 9 bases. The length of the CDR3 is 16 residues. The trim removed 4 bases at V and 4 bases at J, leaving 8 bases unmatched. Germline V gene lookup returns CDR1 MNHNY and CDR2 SVGAGI (reference sequence). Written as DNA, the CDR3 is TGTGCCAGCAGTTCCACCGGGACTAGCAGTTACAATGAGCAGTTCTTC. This translates into CASSSTGTSSYNEQFF.

This clone was observed a handful of times. As DNA, the CDR3 is TGTGCCAGCAGCCAAACCCTTCCGGGACAGGGGAAATTCCAAGAGACCCAGTACTTC. As protein: CASSQTLPGQGKFQETQYF. V usage is TRBV14 and J usage is TRBJ2-5; TRBD1 matches 10 bases. The V and J ends lost 2 bases and 1 base, in that order; junction bases with no gene match: 13. Germline V CDR1 and CDR2: SGHDN, FVKESK. CDR3 length: 19 residues.

This clone was seen a single time. This chain uses TRBV7-6 with TRBJ2-3; 11 bases are shared with TRBD2. The CDR3 length is 18 residues. CDR1 is SGHVS, CDR2 FNYEAQ, per germline. Unmatched junction bases numbered 15, after V lost 8 bases and J lost 2 bases. The CDR3 here is CASGRLAGGRPNTDTQYF. The CDR3 DNA reads TGTGCCAGCGGGCGCCTAGCGGGGGGACGACCAAACACAGATACGCAGTATTTT.